This T cell receptor (beta chain) is from a study of blood T cell repertoires in COVID-19. As for the study in general: Researchers got acute and convalescent COVID-19 samples from the United States, Italy and Spain. The analysed material was cDNA or gDNA that came from T cells, B-cell-depleted T cells, or PBMCs.

Authors' data handling: Amplification with reference gene primers provided the estimates of nucleated cell counts. The method was immunoSEQ multiplex PCR; TCRdb's version includes in-frame clones alone and lacks a portion of them. The V and J calls and clone size are taken from that table; D and trimming were inferred from the DNA. The sample gives fewer than 100,000 clones, 80% to 90% of which show up once; under 55% is in the top ten. V lost 1 base and J lost 3; bases outside the gene matches: 0. Germline V gives CDR1 LGHDT, CDR2 YNNKEL (reference sequence). CDR3 size: 14 residues. The receptor was isolated from a human donor in a cohort sampled during active COVID-19. This chain joins TRBV3-1 (or the pseudogene TRBV3-2) and TRBJ2-7, with 10 bases lining up with TRBD1. The specimen was peripheral blood. In DNA, the CDR3 is TGTGCCAGCAGCCAAGGGACAGGGGGCTACGAGCAGTACTTC. This sequence encodes CASSQGTGGYEQYF.